This T cell receptor (beta chain) came from a study of post-analysis software for immune sequencing data. Study results and caveats: Compared against controls, patients with multiple sclerosis displayed significantly lower normalized Chao1 diversity. Patients had higher frequencies than controls of roughly 5 TRBV segments, including TRBV5-6, TRBV5-1 and TRBV20-1.

The CDR3 runs to 14 residues. With 1 base clipped from V and 3 bases from J, the junction kept 3 bases outside the gene matches. For this clonotype: Its matching antigen is unknown.

Every TCR beta cDNA library bore unique molecular identifiers. TCRdb redid the calling of the PCR reads with MiXCR, one entry per CDR3 protein. The sample has roughly 800,000 distinct CDR3 sequences; approximately 30% are singletons. The specimen sequenced was blood. The V gene is TRBV12-3 or TRBV12-4, the J gene TRBJ2-7; 7 bases line up with TRBD2. This sequence was found in a girl aged 5-17 years with multiple sclerosis. The CDR3 DNA reads as TGTGCCAGCAGTTTAGTGGGAGGGTACTACGAGCAGTACTTC. The encoded protein is CASSLVGGYYEQYF.